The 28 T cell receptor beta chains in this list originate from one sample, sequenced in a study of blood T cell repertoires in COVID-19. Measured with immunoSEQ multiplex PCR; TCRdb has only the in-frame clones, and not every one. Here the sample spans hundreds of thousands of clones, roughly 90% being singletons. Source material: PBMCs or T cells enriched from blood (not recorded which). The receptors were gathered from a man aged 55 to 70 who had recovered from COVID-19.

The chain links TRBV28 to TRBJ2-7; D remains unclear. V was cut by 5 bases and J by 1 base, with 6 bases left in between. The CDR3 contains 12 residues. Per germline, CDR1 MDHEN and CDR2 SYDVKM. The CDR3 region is CASSLSSYEQYF. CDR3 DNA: TGTGCCAGCAGTCTATCTTCCTACGAGCAGTACTTC.

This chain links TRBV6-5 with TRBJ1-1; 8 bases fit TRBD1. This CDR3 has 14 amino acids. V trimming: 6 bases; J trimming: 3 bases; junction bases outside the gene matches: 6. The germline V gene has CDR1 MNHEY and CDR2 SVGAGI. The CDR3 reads CASRRQGLDTEAFF. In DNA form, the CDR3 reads TGTGCCAGCAGACGACAGGGGCTTGACACTGAAGCTTTCTTT.

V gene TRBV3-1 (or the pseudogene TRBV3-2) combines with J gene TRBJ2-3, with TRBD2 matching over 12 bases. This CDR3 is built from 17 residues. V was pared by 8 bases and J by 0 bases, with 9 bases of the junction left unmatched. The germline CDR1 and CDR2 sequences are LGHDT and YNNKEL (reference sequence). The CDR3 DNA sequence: TGTGCCAGCCTCGGACTAGCGGGAAATGATAGCACAGATACGCAGTATTTT. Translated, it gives CASLGLAGNDSTDTQYF.

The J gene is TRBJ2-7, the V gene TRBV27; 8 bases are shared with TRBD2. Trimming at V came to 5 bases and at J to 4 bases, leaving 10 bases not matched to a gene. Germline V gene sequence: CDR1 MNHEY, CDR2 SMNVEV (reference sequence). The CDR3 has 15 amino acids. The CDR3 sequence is CASSISGVAVYEQYF. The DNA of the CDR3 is TGTGCCAGCAGTATTAGCGGGGTAGCGGTATACGAGCAGTACTTC.

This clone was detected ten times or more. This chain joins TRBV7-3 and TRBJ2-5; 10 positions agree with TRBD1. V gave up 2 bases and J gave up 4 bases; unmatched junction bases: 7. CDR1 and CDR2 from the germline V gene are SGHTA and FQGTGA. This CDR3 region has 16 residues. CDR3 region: CASSLSGTGVPETQYF. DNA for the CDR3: TGTGCCAGCAGCTTATCTGGGACAGGGGTACCAGAGACCCAGTACTTC. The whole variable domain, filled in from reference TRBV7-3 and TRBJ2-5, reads GAGVSQTPSNKVTEKGKYVELRCDPISGHTALYWYRQSLGQGPEFLIYFQGTGAADDSGLPNDRFFAVRPEGSVSTLKIQRTERGDSAVYLCASSLSGTGVPETQYFGPGTRLLVL.

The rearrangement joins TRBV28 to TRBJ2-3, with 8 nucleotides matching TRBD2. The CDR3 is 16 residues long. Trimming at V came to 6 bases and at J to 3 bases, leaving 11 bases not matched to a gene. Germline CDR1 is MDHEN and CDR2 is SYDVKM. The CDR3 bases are TGTGCCAGCAGAGCGTACAGCGGGGGAGGGACAGATACGCAGTATTTT. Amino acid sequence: CASRAYSGGGTDTQYF.

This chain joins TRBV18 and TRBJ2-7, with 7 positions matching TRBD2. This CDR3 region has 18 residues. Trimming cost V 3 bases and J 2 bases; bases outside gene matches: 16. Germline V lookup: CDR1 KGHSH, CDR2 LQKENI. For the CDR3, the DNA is TGTGCCAGCTCACCTCCTCGGAACCAGCAGCGGGATCCCTACGAGCAGTACTTC. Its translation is CASSPPRNQQRDPYEQYF.

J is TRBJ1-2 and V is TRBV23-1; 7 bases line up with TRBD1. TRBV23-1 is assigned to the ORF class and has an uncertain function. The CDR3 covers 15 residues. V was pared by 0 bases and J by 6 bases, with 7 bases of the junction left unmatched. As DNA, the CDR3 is TGCGCCAGCAGTCAATCGACGACAGGGTATAATGGCTACACCTTC. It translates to CASSQSTTGYNGYTF.

In DNA form, the CDR3 reads TGTGCCAGCAGCCAACGCAGTTACTACGAGCAGTACTTC. Protein product: CASSQRSYYEQYF. This chain connects TRBV3-1 (or the pseudogene TRBV3-2) to TRBJ2-7; D is uncertain. There are 13 residues in the CDR3. Between the trimmed V and J ends, which lost 2 bases and 3 bases, there was a span of 8 bases. CDR1 LGHDT and CDR2 YNNKEL come from the germline V gene (reference sequence).

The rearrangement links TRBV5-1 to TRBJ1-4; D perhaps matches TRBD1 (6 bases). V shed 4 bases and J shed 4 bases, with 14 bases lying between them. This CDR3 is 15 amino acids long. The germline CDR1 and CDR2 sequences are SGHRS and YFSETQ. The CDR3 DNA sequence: TGCGCCAGCAGCAAAACGACAGGACTTAATGAAAAACTGTTTTTT. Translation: CASSKTTGLNEKLFF. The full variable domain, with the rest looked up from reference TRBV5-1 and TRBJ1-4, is KAGVTQTPRYLIKTRGQQVTLSCSPISGHRSVSWYQQTPGQGLQFLFEYFSETQRNKGNFPGRFSGRQFSNSRSEMNVSTLELGDSALYLCASSKTTGLNEKLFFGSGTQLSVL.

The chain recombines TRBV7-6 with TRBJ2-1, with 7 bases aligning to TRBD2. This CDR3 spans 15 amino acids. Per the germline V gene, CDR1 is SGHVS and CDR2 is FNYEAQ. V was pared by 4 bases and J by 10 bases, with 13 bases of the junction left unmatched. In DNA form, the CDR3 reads TGTGCCAGCAGCTCGACTAGCCTTGGTGTAGGGGAGCAGTTCTTC. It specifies CASSSTSLGVGEQFF. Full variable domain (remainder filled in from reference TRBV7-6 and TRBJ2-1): GAGVSQSPRYKVTKRGQDVALRCDPISGHVSLYWYRQALGQGPEFLTYFNYEAQQDKSGLPNDRFSAERPEGSISTLTIQRTEQRDSAMYRCASSSTSLGVGEQFFGPGTRLTVL.

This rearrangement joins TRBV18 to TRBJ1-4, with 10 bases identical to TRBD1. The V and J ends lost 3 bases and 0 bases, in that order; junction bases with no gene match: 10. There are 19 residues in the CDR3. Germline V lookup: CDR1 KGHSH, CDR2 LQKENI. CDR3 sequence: CASSPSGTGAFATNEKLFF. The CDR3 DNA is TGTGCCAGCTCACCCTCCGGGACAGGGGCCTTTGCAACTAATGAAAAACTGTTTTTT.

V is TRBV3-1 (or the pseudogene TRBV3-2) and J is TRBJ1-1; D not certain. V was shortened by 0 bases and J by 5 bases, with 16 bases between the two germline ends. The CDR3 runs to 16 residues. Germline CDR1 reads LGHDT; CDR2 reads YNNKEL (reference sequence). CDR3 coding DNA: TGTGCCAGCAGCCAAGACCTCAGGTCAAGTAAGACTGAAGCTTTCTTT. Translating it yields CASSQDLRSSKTEAFF.

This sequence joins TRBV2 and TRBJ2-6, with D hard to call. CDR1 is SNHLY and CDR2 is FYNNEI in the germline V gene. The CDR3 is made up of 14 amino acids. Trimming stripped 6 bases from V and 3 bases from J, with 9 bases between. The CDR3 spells CASRLSFGANVLTF. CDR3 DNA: TGTGCCAGCAGGCTCAGTTTTGGGGCCAACGTCCTGACTTTC.

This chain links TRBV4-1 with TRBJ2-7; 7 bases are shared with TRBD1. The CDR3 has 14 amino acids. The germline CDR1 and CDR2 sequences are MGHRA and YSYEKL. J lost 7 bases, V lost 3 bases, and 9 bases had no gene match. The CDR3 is CASSHPGQRREQYF. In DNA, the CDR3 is TGCGCCAGCAGCCACCCGGGACAGCGTCGGGAGCAGTACTTC.

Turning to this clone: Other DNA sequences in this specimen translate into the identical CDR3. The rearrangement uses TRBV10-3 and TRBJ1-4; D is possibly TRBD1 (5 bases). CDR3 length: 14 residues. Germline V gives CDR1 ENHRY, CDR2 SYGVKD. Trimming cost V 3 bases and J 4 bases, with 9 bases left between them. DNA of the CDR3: TGTGCCATCAGTGACGGAAGGGGTAATGAAAAACTGTTTTTT. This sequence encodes CAISDGRGNEKLFF.

The CDR3 nucleotides are TGCGCCAGCAGCCCAGTCCCTGGGGCCAACGTCCTGACTTTC. Encoded protein: CASSPVPGANVLTF. The chain carries TRBV5-1 and TRBJ2-6; no reliable D call. Trimming removed 4 bases at V and 2 bases at J, with 7 bases between. There are 14 residues in the CDR3. In germline, CDR1 is SGHRS, CDR2 YFSETQ.

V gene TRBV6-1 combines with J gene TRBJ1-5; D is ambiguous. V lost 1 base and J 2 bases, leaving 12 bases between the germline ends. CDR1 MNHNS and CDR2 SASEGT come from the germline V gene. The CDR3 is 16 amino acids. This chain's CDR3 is CASSEVLANRNQPQHF. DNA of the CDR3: TGTGCCAGCAGTGAAGTTTTAGCAAATCGCAATCAGCCCCAGCATTTT.

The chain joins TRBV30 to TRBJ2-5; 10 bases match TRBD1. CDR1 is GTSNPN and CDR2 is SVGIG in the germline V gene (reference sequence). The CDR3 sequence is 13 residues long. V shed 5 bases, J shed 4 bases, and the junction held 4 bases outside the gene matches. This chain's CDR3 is CAWGRDRGETQYF. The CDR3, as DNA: TGTGCCTGGGGGAGGGACAGGGGAGAGACCCAGTACTTC.

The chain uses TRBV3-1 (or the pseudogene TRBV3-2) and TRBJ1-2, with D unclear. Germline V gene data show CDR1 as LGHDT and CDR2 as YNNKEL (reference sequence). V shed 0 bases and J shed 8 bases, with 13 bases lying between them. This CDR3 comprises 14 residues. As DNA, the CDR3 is TGTGCCAGCAGCCAAGAAACGGGGAACTCGGGCTACACCTTC. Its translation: CASSQETGNSGYTF.

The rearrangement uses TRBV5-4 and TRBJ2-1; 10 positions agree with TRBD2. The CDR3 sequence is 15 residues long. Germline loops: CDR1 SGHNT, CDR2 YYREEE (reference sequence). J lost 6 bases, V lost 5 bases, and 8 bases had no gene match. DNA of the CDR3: TGTGCCAGCAGACTAGCGGGGAGTGGGTTCAATGAGCAGTTCTTC. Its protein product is CASRLAGSGFNEQFF. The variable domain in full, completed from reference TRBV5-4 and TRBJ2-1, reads ETGVTQSPTHLIKTRGQQVTLRCSSQSGHNTVSWYQQALGQGPQFIFQYYREEENGRGNFPPRFSGLQFPNYSSELNVNALELDDSALYLCASRLAGSGFNEQFFGPGTRLTVL.

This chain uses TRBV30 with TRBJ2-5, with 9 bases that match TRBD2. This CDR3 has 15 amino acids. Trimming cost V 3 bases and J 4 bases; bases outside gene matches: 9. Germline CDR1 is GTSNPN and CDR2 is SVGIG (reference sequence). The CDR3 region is CAWRGGGGVTETQYF. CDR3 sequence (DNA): TGTGCCTGGAGAGGGGGCGGGGGGGTCACAGAGACCCAGTACTTC.

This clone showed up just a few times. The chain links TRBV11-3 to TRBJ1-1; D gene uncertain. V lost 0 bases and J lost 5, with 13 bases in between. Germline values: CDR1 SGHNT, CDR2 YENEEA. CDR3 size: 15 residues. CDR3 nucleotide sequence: TGTGCCAGCAGCTTAGACCCACACCCGGGGACTGAAGCTTTCTTT. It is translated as CASSLDPHPGTEAFF.

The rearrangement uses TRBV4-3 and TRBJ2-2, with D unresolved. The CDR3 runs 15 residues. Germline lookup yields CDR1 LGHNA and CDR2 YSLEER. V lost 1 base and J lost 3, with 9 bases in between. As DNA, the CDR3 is TGCGCCAGCAGCCAAGCGGTTTCTTACACCGGGGAGCTGTTTTTT. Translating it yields CASSQAVSYTGELFF.

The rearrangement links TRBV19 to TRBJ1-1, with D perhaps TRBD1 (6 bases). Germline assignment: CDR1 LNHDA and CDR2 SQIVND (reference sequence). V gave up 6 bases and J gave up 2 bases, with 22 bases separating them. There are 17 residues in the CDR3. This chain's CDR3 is CASRPMAVRGGNTEAFF. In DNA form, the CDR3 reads TGTGCCAGTAGGCCGATGGCAGTTCGAGGGGGAAACACTGAAGCTTTCTTT.

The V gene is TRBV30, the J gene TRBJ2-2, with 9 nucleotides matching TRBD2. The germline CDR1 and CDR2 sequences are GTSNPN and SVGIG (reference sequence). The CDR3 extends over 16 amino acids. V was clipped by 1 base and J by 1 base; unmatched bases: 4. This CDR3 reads CAWSGAGGRNTGELFF. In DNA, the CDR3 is TGTGCCTGGAGTGGAGCGGGGGGAAGGAACACCGGGGAGCTGTTTTTT.

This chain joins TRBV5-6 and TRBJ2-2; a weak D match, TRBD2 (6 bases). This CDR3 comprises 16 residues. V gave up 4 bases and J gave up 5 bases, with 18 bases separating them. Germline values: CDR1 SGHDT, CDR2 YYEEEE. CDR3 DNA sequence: TGTGCCAGCAGCCTCTTATTGGGGGGAAGGACCGGGGAGCTGTTTTTT. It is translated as CASSLLLGGRTGELFF.

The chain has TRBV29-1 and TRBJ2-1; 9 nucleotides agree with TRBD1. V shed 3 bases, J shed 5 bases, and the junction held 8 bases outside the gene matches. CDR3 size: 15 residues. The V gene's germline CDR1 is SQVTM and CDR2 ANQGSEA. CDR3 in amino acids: CSVESLGQGNNEQFF. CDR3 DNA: TGCAGCGTTGAGTCGTTGGGACAGGGTAACAATGAGCAGTTCTTC.